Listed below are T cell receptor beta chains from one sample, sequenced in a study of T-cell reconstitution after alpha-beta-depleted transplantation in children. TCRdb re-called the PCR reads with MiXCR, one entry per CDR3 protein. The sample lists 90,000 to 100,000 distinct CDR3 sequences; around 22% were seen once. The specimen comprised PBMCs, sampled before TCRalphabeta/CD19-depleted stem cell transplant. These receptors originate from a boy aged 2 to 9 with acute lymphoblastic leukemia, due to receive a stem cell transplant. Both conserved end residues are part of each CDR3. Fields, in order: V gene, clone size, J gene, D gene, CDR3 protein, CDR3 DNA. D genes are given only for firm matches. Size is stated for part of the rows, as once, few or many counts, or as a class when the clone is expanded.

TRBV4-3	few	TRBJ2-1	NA	CASSQDWRADYNEQFF	TGCGCCAGCAGCCAAGATTGGCGTGCAGACTACAATGAGCAGTTCTTC
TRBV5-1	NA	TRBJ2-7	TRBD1	CASSLSTGDEQYF	TGCGCCAGCAGCTTATCGACAGGGGACGAGCAGTACTTC
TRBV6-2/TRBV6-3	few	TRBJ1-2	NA	CASSYTGHYGYTF	TGTGCCAGCAGTTACACAGGACACTATGGCTACACCTTC
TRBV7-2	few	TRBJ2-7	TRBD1	CASSYGTGETYEQYF	TGTGCCAGCAGTTACGGGACAGGTGAGACCTACGAGCAGTACTTC
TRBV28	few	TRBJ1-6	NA	CASSTSTGGSPLHF	NA
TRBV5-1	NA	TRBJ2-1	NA	CASTSGDRKNNEQFF	TGCGCCAGCACCTCCGGGGACCGGAAAAACAATGAGCAGTTCTTC
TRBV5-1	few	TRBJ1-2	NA	CASSLEGLANYGYTF	TGCGCCAGCAGCTTGGAAGGTTTAGCTAACTATGGCTACACCTTC
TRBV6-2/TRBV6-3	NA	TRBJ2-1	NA	CASRIIAESYNEQFF	TGTGCCAGCAGAATAATAGCGGAAAGTTACAATGAGCAGTTCTTC
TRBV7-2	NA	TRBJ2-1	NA	CASSNSREQFF	TGTGCCAGCAGCAACTCCAGGGAGCAGTTCTTC
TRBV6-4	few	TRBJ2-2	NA	CASSDSADTGELFF	TGTGCCAGCAGTGACTCAGCAGACACCGGGGAGCTGTTTTTT
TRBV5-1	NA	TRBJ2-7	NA	CASSGLAEGGGEEQYF	TGCGCCAGCAGCGGGCTAGCGGAGGGGGGTGGCGAGGAGCAGTACTTC
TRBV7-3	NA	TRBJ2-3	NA	CASSLNPTDTQYF	TGTGCCAGCAGCTTAAATCCCACAGATACGCAGTATTTT
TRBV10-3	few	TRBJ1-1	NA	CAISENPRGTEAFF	TGTGCCATCAGTGAAAATCCCAGGGGCACTGAAGCTTTCTTT